This TCR beta chain was recovered during a study of breast tumors, draining lymph nodes, adjacent tissues. The study's findings and limits: Tumor and nontumor repertoires were significantly more similar in luminal-like than in basal-like breast cancer. Most tumor T cells seemingly derive from lymph node, then expand in tumor. Compared with lymph nodes, tumors were less diverse; compared with nontumor tissue, more.

Samples came from axillary lymph nodes draining the breast cancer. TCRdb itself ran the multiplex PCR reads through MiXCR, one entry per CDR3 protein. The table lists 100,000 to 150,000 distinct CDR3 sequences, about 22% of them singletons. In the case of this clonotype: Its antigen is unidentified. Since a much larger clone is just one base distant, this may be a read error.

Sample: axillary lymph node tissue. This sequence originates from a female donor with breast cancer. Some clones in this sample may be carry-over from other donors' samples.

The CDR3 coding sequence is TGTGACTGGAGTGCGCTAGCGGGAGGCGGGTACGAGCAGTACTTC. Its protein is CDWSALAGGGYEQYF. The genes are TRBV30 and TRBJ2-7; 11 bases fit TRBD2. The CDR3 runs 15 residues. Germline assignment: CDR1 GTSNPN and CDR2 SVGIG (reference sequence).